These 11 T cell receptor beta chains originate from one sample sequenced in a study of PD-L1 blockade in urothelial cancer. The time point: peripheral blood 6 weeks after treatment start. Generated by immunoSEQ multiplex PCR, the TCRdb table keeps only in-frame clones and is missing some. Among 40,000 to 55,000 clones, 85% to 90% were seen once, and the ten largest hold roughly 2.5%. Sample: PBMCs, taken around atezolizumab (anti-PD-L1) treatment. The source is a man aged 60-69 years with urothelial cancer.

The V call is TRBV7-3, the J call TRBJ2-2; no clear D. V was trimmed by 4 bases and J by 2 bases, leaving 8 bases between them. This CDR3 is 14 amino acids long. CDR1 SGHTA and CDR2 FQGTGA come from the germline V gene. The CDR3 bases are TGTGCCAGCAGCTCAACAAGCAACACCGGGGAGCTGTTTTTT. It codes for CASSSTSNTGELFF.

The J gene is TRBJ2-7, the V gene TRBV5-1; 11 bases agree with TRBD2. CDR1 and CDR2 (germline): SGHRS, YFSETQ. CDR3 size: 14 residues. The V segment lost 2 bases and the J segment 5 bases; nucleotides outside the gene matches: 3. This CDR3 is CASSFLAGGDEQYF. The DNA for the CDR3 is TGCGCCAGCAGCTTTCTAGCGGGGGGAGACGAGCAGTACTTC.

This clone has more than one count but fewer than ten. V and J are TRBV5-1 and TRBJ1-6, with 8 nucleotides matching TRBD1. The CDR3 is made up of 15 amino acids. Germline V lookup: CDR1 SGHRS, CDR2 YFSETQ. V shed 5 bases and J 8 bases; nucleotides not matched to a gene: 9. The CDR3 sequence: CASRNGQGVDSPLHF. As DNA, the CDR3 is TGCGCCAGCAGGAACGGACAGGGCGTTGATTCACCCCTCCACTTT.

V usage is TRBV18 and J usage is TRBJ2-7; 7 bases line up with TRBD1. The germline V gene has CDR1 KGHSH and CDR2 LQKENI. Trimming removed 5 bases from V and 6 bases from J; junction bases left unmatched: 13. The CDR3 totals 15 residues. CDR3 loop: CASSVDRTSGGEQYF. For the CDR3, the DNA is TGTGCCAGCTCAGTGGACAGGACCTCAGGGGGCGAGCAGTACTTC.

The rearrangement joins TRBV27 to TRBJ2-7; D is perhaps TRBD1 (5 bases). This CDR3 region has 15 residues. Trimming took 4 bases from V and 6 from J, leaving 19 bases between them. Germline V gives CDR1 MNHEY, CDR2 SMNVEV (reference sequence). The CDR3 sequence is CASSSQAIHSSEQYF. The CDR3 bases are TGTGCCAGCAGTTCACAGGCTATACACTCGAGCGAGCAGTACTTC.

V is TRBV19 and J is TRBJ2-5; a possible D gene is TRBD2 (6 bases). The V end was cut by 5 bases, the J end by 3 bases, with 22 bases between. The germline V gene has CDR1 LNHDA and CDR2 SQIVND (reference sequence). The CDR3 spans 17 residues. The DNA of the CDR3 is TGTGCCAGTAGTCCTCCTGGGGAGGTGGGGGAGAAAGAGACCCAGTACTTC. The encoded protein is CASSPPGEVGEKETQYF. Based on the CDR3 plus reference TRBV19 and TRBJ2-5, the full variable domain is DGGITQSPKYLFRKEGQNVTLSCEQNLNHDAMYWYRQDPGQGLRLIYYSQIVNDFQKGDIAEGYSVSREKKESFPLTVTSAQKNPTAFYLCASSPPGEVGEKETQYFGPGTRLLVL.

This rearrangement joins TRBV6-5 to TRBJ2-1, with 9 bases that match TRBD2. This CDR3 region has 16 residues. Germline lookup yields CDR1 MNHEY and CDR2 SVGAGI. Trimming cost V 2 bases and J 9 bases; bases outside gene matches: 11. For the CDR3, the DNA is TGTGCCAGCAGTTACGACCCCGGGACTAGCTTGACTGAGCAGTTCTTC. This translates into CASSYDPGTSLTEQFF.

This chain joins TRBV28 and TRBJ1-2, with 9 bases identical to TRBD1. V was pared by 5 bases and J by 1 base, with 17 bases of the junction left unmatched. Germline-derived CDR1 and CDR2 are MDHEN and SYDVKM. The CDR3 totals 19 residues. The CDR3 nucleotides are TGTGCCAGCAGTGGACACATCGACTCAAGGGGACAGGGTAACTATGGCTACACCTTC. It yields the protein CASSGHIDSRGQGNYGYTF.

The chain has TRBV5-4 and TRBJ2-5; the match to TRBD1 covers 7 bases. CDR3 size: 14 residues. In germline, CDR1 is SGHNT, CDR2 YYREEE (reference sequence). Trimming cost V 0 bases and J 5 bases; bases outside gene matches: 4. The DNA of the CDR3 is TGTGCCAGCAGCTTGGGAGGGGGCGCGGAGACCCAGTACTTC. Translation: CASSLGGGAETQYF.

The gene calls are TRBV11-3 and TRBJ2-7; a weak D match, TRBD2 (7 bases). V lost 1 base and J 1 base, leaving 20 bases between the germline ends. CDR1 is SGHNT, CDR2 YENEEA, per germline. The CDR3 consists of 18 residues. CDR3 bases: TGTGCCAGCAGCTTAGGAAACGGCCGGGGGGCGGAATCCTACGAGCAGTACTTC. This translates into CASSLGNGRGAESYEQYF.

This sequence joins TRBV10-3 and TRBJ2-1; the D gene is possibly TRBD1 (5 bases). Trimming shortened V by 9 bases and J by 6 bases, and 15 bases separated the two germline ends. The CDR3 length is 13 residues. CDR1 is ENHRY, CDR2 SYGVKD, per germline. The CDR3 sequence is CAMRPGSANEQFF. CDR3 in DNA: TGTGCCATGCGCCCAGGGTCGGCCAATGAGCAGTTCTTC.